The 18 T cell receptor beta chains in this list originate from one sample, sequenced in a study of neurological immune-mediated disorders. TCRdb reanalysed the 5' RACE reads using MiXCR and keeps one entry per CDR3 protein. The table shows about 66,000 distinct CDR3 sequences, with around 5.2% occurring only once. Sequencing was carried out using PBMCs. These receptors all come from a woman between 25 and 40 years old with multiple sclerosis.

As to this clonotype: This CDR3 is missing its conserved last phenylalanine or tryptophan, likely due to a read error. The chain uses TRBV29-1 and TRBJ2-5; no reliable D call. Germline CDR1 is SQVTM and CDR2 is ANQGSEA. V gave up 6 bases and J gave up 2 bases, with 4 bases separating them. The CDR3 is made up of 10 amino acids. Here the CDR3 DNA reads TGCAGCGTGGGACAAGAGACCCAGTACGTC. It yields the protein CSVGQETQYV.

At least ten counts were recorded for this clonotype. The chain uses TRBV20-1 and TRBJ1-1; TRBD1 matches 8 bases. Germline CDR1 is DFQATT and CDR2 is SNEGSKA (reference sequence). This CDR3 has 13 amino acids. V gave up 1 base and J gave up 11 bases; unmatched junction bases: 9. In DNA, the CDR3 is TGCAGTGCTAGAGGGTCAGGGGGCCTGAGGGCTTTCTTT. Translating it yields CSARGSGGLRAFF.

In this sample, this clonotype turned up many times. Here the CDR3 DNA reads TGTGCCAGCCAGGGGAACACTGAAGCTTTCTTT. It encodes CASQGNTEAFF. The rearrangement links TRBV6-5 to TRBJ1-1; D perhaps matches TRBD1 (5 bases). This CDR3 comprises 11 residues. The germline V and J ends were trimmed by 8 bases and 1 base, with 5 bases remaining between them. Germline V CDR1 and CDR2: MNHEY, SVGAGI.

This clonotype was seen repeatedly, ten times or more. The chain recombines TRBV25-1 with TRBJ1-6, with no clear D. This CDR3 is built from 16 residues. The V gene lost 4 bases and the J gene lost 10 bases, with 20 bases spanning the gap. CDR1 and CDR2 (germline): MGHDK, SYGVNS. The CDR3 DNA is TGTGCCAGCAGTGTGGCAGGAAACCTCCCTGGGTCACCCCTCCACTTT. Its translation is CASSVAGNLPGSPLHF. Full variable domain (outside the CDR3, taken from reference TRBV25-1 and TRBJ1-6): EADIYQTPRYLVIGTGKKITLECSQTMGHDKMYWYQQDPGMELHLIHYSYGVNSTEKGDLSSESTVSRIRTEHFPLTLESARPSHTSQYLCASSVAGNLPGSPLHFGNGTRLTVT.

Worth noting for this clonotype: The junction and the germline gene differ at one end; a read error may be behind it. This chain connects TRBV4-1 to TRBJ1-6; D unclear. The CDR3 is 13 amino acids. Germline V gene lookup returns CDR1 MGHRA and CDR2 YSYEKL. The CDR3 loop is CASSQDRGSPLHF. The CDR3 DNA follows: TGCGCTAGCAGCCAAGATCGCGGTTCACCCCTCCACTTT.

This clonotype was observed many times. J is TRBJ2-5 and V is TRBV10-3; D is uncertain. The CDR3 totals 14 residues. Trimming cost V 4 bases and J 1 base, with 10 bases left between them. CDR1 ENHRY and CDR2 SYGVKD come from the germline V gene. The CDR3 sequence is CAISGGRIQETQYF. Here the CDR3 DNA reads TGTGCCATCAGTGGCGGACGGATCCAAGAGACCCAGTACTTC.

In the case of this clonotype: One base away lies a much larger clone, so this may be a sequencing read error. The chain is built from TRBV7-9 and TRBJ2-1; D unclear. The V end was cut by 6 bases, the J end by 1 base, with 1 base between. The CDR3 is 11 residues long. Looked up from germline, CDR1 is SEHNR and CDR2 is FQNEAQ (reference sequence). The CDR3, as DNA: TGTGCCAGCAGATCCTACAATGAGCAGTTCTTC. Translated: CASRSYNEQFF.

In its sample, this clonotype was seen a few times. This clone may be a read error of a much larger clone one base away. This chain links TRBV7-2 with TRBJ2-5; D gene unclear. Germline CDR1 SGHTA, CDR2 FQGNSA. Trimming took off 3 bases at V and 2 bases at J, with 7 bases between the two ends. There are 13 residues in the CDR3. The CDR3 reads CASSLERQETQYF. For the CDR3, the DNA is TGTGCCAGCAGCTTGGAAAGGCAAGAGACCCAGTACTTC.

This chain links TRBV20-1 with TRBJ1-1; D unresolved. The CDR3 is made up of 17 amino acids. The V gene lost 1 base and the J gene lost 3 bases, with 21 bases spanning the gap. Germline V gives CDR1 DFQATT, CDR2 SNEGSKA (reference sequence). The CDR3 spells CSARAVMIAFGDTEAFF. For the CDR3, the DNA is TGCAGTGCTAGAGCAGTCATGATCGCTTTTGGGGACACTGAAGCTTTCTTT.

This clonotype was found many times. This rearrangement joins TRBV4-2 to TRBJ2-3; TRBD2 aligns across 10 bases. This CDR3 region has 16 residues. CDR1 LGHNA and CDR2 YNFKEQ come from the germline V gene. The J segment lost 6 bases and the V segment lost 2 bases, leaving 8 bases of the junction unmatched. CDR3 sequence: CASSQLAGGAGDTQYF. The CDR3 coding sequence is TGTGCCAGCAGCCAATTAGCGGGGGGCGCAGGGGATACGCAGTATTTT.

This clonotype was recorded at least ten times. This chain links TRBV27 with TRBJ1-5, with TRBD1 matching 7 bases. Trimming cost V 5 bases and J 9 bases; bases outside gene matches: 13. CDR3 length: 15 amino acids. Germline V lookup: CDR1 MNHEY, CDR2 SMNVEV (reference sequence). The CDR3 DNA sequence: TGTGCCAGCAGTCCAACAACAGGGGTGGCTTCGCCCCAGCATTTT. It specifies CASSPTTGVASPQHF.

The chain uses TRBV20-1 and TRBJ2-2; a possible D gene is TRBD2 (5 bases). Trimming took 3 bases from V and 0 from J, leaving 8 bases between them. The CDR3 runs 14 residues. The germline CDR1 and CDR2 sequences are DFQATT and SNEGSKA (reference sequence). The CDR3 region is CSASGEPNTGELFF. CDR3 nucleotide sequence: TGCAGTGCTAGCGGGGAACCGAACACCGGGGAGCTGTTTTTT.

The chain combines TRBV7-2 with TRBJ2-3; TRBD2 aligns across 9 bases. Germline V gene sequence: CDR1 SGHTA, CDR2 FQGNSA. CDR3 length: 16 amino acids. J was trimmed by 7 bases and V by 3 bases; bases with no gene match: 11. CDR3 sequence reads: CASSLVLAGGRHTQYF. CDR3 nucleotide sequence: TGTGCCAGCAGCTTGGTTCTGGCGGGGGGGCGGCATACGCAGTATTTT.

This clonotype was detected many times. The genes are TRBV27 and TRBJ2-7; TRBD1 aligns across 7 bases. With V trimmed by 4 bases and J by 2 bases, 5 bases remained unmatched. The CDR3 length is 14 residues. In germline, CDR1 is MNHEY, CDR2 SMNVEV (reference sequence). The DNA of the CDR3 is TGTGCCAGCAGTTACAGGGGATTGCCCTACGAGCAGTACTTC. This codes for CASSYRGLPYEQYF.

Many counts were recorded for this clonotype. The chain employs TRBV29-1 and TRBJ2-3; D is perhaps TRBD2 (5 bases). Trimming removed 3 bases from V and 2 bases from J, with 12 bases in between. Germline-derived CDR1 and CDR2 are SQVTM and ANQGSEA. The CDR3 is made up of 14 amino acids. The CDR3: CSVEEALPTDTQYF. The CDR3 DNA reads TGCAGCGTTGAGGAGGCTCTTCCCACAGATACGCAGTATTTT.

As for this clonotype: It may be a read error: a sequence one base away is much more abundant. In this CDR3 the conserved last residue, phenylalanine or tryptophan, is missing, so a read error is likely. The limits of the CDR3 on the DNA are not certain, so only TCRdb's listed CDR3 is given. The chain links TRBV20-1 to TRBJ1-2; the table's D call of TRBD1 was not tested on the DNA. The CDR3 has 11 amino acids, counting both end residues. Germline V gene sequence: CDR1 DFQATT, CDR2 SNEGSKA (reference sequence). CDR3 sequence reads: CSAREDRFNTY.

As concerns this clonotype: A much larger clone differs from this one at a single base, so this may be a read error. The CDR3 DNA is TGTGCCAGCAGCCCGGGACAAATCACAGATACGCAGTATTTT. This translates into CASSPGQITDTQYF. The V gene is TRBV4-2, the J gene TRBJ2-3, with a possible D match to TRBD1 (6 bases). The length of the CDR3 is 14 residues. Germline V gives CDR1 LGHNA, CDR2 YNFKEQ. The V end lost 4 bases, the J end lost 2 bases, and 10 bases lay between the germline ends.

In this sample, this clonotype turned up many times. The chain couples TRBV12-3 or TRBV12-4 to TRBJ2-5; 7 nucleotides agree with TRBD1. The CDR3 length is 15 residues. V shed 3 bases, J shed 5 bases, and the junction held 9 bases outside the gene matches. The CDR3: CASSFGRGPLETQYF. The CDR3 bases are TGTGCCAGCAGTTTTGGTAGGGGGCCCCTCGAGACCCAGTACTTC.